Detailed here is one T cell receptor beta chain. Its binding antigen is unknown. No base quality information exists; no much larger clone differs at one position. Libraries were made using the immunoSEQ multiplex PCR assay. As for how the authors treated the data: To diagnose cytomegalovirus status from the catalog of TCR beta chain sequences, a statistical classification framework was built. Held by TCRdb, this immuneACCESS table contains in-frame sequences only and omits some clones. Under half of the omission traces to an unresolved V gene where checked; the cause of the rest is unknown. D and trimming were read from the DNA, whereas the V and J calls and clone size are those reported in that table. This sample lists 120,000 to 150,000 clones; roughly 89% were detected once. The ten top clones hold 4.5% of the sample. This entry comes from a study of cytomegalovirus exposure and HLA in healthy donors (dated by TCRdb to about 2017). In the study overall: According to a later analysis, the approximately 130 validation repertoires were produced on the same platform as the 666 repertoires of the first cohort. The study combined high-throughput TCR immunosequencing, statistical association of individual TCRs with disease status, and machine learning to predict cytomegalovirus infection status. Besides the first cohort of around 700 subjects, a separate validation cohort made up of over a hundred different subjects was used. The study aimed to test whether signatures of past pathogen exposure could be identified by cataloging public T cell receptors.

Germline trimming amounts to 5 bases on V and 7 bases on J, with 4 as the count of junction bases outside the gene matches. The cysteine opens and the phenylalanine closes a CDR3 of 14 amino acids. Only CDR3 DNA is held: 42 bases, read in frame from base 1. The germline V gene yields SGHTA for CDR1 and FQGTGA for CDR2. Separate from the approximately 700-subject first cohort, the validation cohort of roughly 120 subjects was the group to which the donors belonged. Beyond this particular receptor, the publication reports: The classifier was reported to diagnose cytomegalovirus status with high specificity and sensitivity in both the original cohort and the validation cohort. According to the authors, the approach could potentially be generalized to other disease states and immunological phenotypes. A total of fewer than 200 TCR beta chains were listed by the study as associated with cytomegalovirus. In a later analysis, TCRs clustered in the first cohort were found to also tend to co-occur in the 100 to 150 validation repertoires, with 94% of cluster scores above 0. Most TCR sequences were seen in very few donors, while some public TCRs were found in many individuals. In vitro tests confirmed that a few of the cytomegalovirus-associated TCR beta chains recognize cytomegalovirus antigens. The validation cohort had no HLA typing available for a later analysis, so co-occurrence within that cohort was assessed over all 120 or so repertoires.

The clonotype comes from a man aged 18 to 29 in good health and CMV-seropositive. The V gene is TRBV7-3 and the J gene is TRBJ2-1; the junction holds 11 bases that match TRBD2. Sequenced: PBMCs. Read as DNA, the sequence is TGTGCCAGCAGCCGGACTAGCGGGCTAAATGAGCAGTTCTTC. Translated, this gives CASSRTSGLNEQFF.